These 10 T cell receptor beta chains were all obtained from the same sample, sequenced in a study of shared clonotypes between healthy human individuals. Only in-frame clones appear in the TCRdb table, and some are missing; sequencing was by immunoSEQ multiplex PCR. Among about 560,000 clones listed, 70% to 80% were seen once. The sequencing sample was made of PBMCs. The receptors come from a middle-aged woman in good health. Some clones in this sample may be carry-over from other donors' samples.

The V gene is TRBV5-1, the J gene TRBJ1-1, with 10 bases matching TRBD1. J was trimmed by 6 bases and V by 0 bases; bases with no gene match: 5. Germline V gives CDR1 SGHRS, CDR2 YFSETQ. This CDR3 is built from 15 residues. CDR3 sequence reads: CASSLETGGYSEAFF. The CDR3 coding sequence is TGCGCCAGCAGCTTGGAGACAGGGGGCTATTCTGAAGCTTTCTTT. Looking up the rest from reference TRBV5-1 and TRBJ1-1 gives the full variable domain: KAGVTQTPRYLIKTRGQQVTLSCSPISGHRSVSWYQQTPGQGLQFLFEYFSETQRNKGNFPGRFSGRQFSNSRSEMNVSTLELGDSALYLCASSLETGGYSEAFFGQGTRLTVV.

This clone was counted between two and nine times. The J gene is TRBJ1-1, the V gene TRBV4-1; D call uncertain. The length of the CDR3 is 13 residues. The V gene lost 0 bases and the J gene lost 3 bases, with 5 bases spanning the gap. Germline lookup yields CDR1 MGHRA and CDR2 YSYEKL. The CDR3 loop reads CASSQERDTEAFF. The CDR3 DNA follows: TGCGCCAGCAGCCAAGAGAGGGACACTGAAGCTTTCTTT.

V gene TRBV7-2 combines with J gene TRBJ2-5; D remains ambiguous. V was pared by 3 bases and J by 5 bases, with 10 bases between. Germline V CDR1 and CDR2: SGHTA, FQGNSA. The CDR3 runs to 13 residues. The CDR3 DNA follows: TGTGCCAGCAGCTTTGGTGGTCCGGAGACCCAGTACTTC. Translation gives CASSFGGPETQYF.

This clone was counted a single time. This chain joins TRBV19 and TRBJ2-7; maybe TRBD2 (5 bases). CDR1 and CDR2 (germline): LNHDA, SQIVND (reference sequence). CDR3 size: 15 residues. The V and J ends lost 4 bases and 2 bases respectively, with 15 bases between them. In nucleotides, the CDR3 is TGTGCCAGTAGTAGAGGGAACGGGTGGCCCTACGAGCAGTACTTC. Its translation is CASSRGNGWPYEQYF.

The sample holds one count of this clone. V is TRBV7-6 and J is TRBJ2-7, with a tentative D call TRBD2 (6 bases). CDR1 is SGHVS and CDR2 is FNYEAQ in the germline V gene. The V and J ends lost 5 bases and 1 base respectively, with 15 bases between them. This CDR3 is built from 15 residues. The chain's CDR3 is CASSAGTVGSYEQYF. CDR3 nucleotide sequence: TGTGCCAGCAGCGCAGGGACTGTTGGGTCCTACGAGCAGTACTTC.

For this clone: The sample contains more than one DNA sequence encoding this CDR3. The chain joins TRBV6-1 to TRBJ2-7, with no clear D. CDR1 and CDR2 (germline): MNHNS, SASEGT. This CDR3 spans 12 amino acids. Trimming took off 6 bases at V and 4 bases at J, with 10 bases between the two ends. CDR3 amino acids: CASRTPAYEQYF. CDR3 DNA sequence: TGTGCCAGCAGAACCCCTGCTTACGAGCAGTACTTC.

This clone was seen more than once but under ten times. V gene TRBV11-1 combines with J gene TRBJ2-7; D might be TRBD1 (7 bases). Germline V gene lookup returns CDR1 SGHAT and CDR2 FQDESV (reference sequence). CDR3 length equals 14 residues. With 3 bases removed from V and 3 bases from J, the gap between germline ends came to 12 bases. The CDR3 nucleotides read TGTGCCAGCAGCTTTGGAGGGGGCAACTACGAGCAGTACTTC. As protein: CASSFGGGNYEQYF.

Comments on this clone: Given a far larger clone just one base away, this is likely a sequencing read error. The same CDR3 arises from other DNA sequences in this sample as well. The chain carries TRBV18 and TRBJ2-2, with 8 bases aligning to TRBD2. CDR3 length: 15 residues. From germline, CDR1 is KGHSH and CDR2 LQKENI. The CDR3 nucleotides read TGTGCCAGCTCATTACTAGCGGCTAACACCGGGGAACTGTTTTTT. Encoded protein: CASSLLAANTGELFF.

The CDR3 sequence: CASSIRAGMVYEQYF. Written as DNA, the CDR3 is TGTGCCAGTAGTATAAGAGCGGGAATGGTATACGAGCAGTACTTC. J is TRBJ2-7 and V is TRBV19, with 7 bases that match TRBD2. Germline lookup yields CDR1 LNHDA and CDR2 SQIVND (reference sequence). This CDR3 is built from 15 residues. The V and J ends lost 2 bases and 4 bases, in that order; junction bases with no gene match: 8. Filled out from reference TRBV19 and TRBJ2-7, the complete variable domain reads DGGITQSPKYLFRKEGQNVTLSCEQNLNHDAMYWYRQDPGQGLRLIYYSQIVNDFQKGDIAEGYSVSREKKESFPLTVTSAQKNPTAFYLCASSIRAGMVYEQYFGPGTRLTVT.

J is TRBJ1-2 and V is TRBV29-1; D remains unclear. V lost 4 bases and J lost 4, with 7 bases in between. Germline CDR1 is SQVTM and CDR2 is ANQGSEA. This CDR3 has 11 amino acids. CDR3 sequence (DNA): TGCAGCGTTGTAGGGTTCTATGGCTACACCTTC. Translated, it gives CSVVGFYGYTF.